This T cell receptor (beta chain) was found in a study of T-cell reconstitution after alpha-beta-depleted transplantation in children. This clonotype was seen at least ten times. The CDR3 totals 16 residues. With 3 bases removed from V and 0 bases from J, the gap between germline ends came to 12 bases. CDR1 is SGHAT and CDR2 is FQNNGV in the germline V gene. The TCRbeta library incorporated unique molecular identifiers. TCRdb independently ran MiXCR on the PCR reads; one entry per CDR3 protein. In the table there are around 76,000 distinct CDR3 sequences, around 18% of which are singletons. The sample in question was PBMCs, mostly from graft donor cells, obtained 360 days after TCRalphabeta/CD19-depleted stem cell transplant. This sequence was found in a male patient between 2 and 10 years old who had a stem cell transplant for acute lymphoblastic leukemia, so the T cells may come from the graft donor. The rearrangement joins TRBV11-2 to TRBJ2-4, with no clear D. DNA of the CDR3: TGTGCCAGCAGCTTGGTGGGCACCCTAGCCAAAAACATTCAGTACTTC. This codes for CASSLVGTLAKNIQYF. The full variable domain, completed using reference TRBV11-2 and TRBJ2-4, is EAGVAQSPRYKIIEKRQSVAFWCNPISGHATLYWYQQILGQGPKLLIQFQNNGVVDDSQLPKDRFSAERLKGVDSTLKIQPAKLEDSAVYLCASSLVGTLAKNIQYFGAGTRLSVL.